This T cell receptor beta chain derives from a study of CD4 and CD8 cells across lung adenocarcinoma regions. This clonotype occurred many times. Samples came from patients with localized non-small cell lung adenocarcinoma. Germline-derived CDR1 and CDR2 are MNHNS and SASEGT. V gave up 1 base and J gave up 1 base, with 10 bases separating them. The CDR3 is 15 residues long. Each CDR3 protein gets one entry after TCRdb re-called the PCR reads with MiXCR. Of 9,500 to 11,000 distinct CDR3 sequences listed, about 59% are singletons. Input material: CD8+ T cells from the margin of a lung tumor. The chain recombines TRBV6-1 with TRBJ2-5; D is undetermined. This clonotype was obtained from a male donor with lung adenocarcinoma. The CD4 and CD8 labels of this study may be unreliable. CDR3: CASSEVRNGQETQYF. The CDR3, as DNA: TGTGCCAGCAGTGAAGTAAGGAACGGCCAAGAGACCCAGTACTTC.